This T cell receptor beta chain was identified in a study of cytomegalovirus exposure and HLA in healthy donors. Study findings and constraints: Overall, some 160 TCR beta chains were annotated as cytomegalovirus-associated.

Sequencing used immunoSEQ multiplex PCR; TCRdb keeps in-frame clones, though not all of them. The table has 250,000 or so clones, approximately 87% seen once. The CDR3 is 14 residues long. Trimming left V 4 bases short and J 6 bases short, with 12 bases between. CDR1 is LGHNA, CDR2 YSLEER, per germline. Concerning this clone: Antigen: not known.

This TCR was sampled from a man in his late teens or twenties in good health and CMV-seronegative. This chain connects TRBV4-3 to TRBJ2-2; D is possibly TRBD2 (6 bases). Sequenced material: PBMCs. CDR3 sequence (DNA): TGCGCCAGCAGCCTGTGGGGGGAGGCCGGGGAGCTGTTTTTT. Amino acids: CASSLWGEAGELFF.